The 26 T cell receptor beta chains below all came from one sample that was sequenced in a study of siplizumab effects on memory and regulatory T cells. The protocol was immunoSEQ multiplex PCR, while the TCRdb copy is restricted to in-frame clones and leaves out a portion. The profile shows under 110,000 clones, 85% to 95% of them singletons. The material sequenced was non-Treg CD4+ T cells sorted from blood. These receptors all stem from a human donor in good health.

The CDR3: CASSLGHMNTEAFF. The CDR3 nucleotides are TGTGCCAGCAGCTTGGGGCACATGAACACTGAAGCTTTCTTT. The chain links TRBV5-4 to TRBJ1-1, with no clear D. Germline CDR1 reads SGHNT; CDR2 reads YYREEE (reference sequence). The ends were cut back, 0 bases at V and 0 bases at J, with 6 bases in the middle. This CDR3 region has 14 residues.

J is TRBJ2-7 and V is TRBV27; 12 positions agree with TRBD2. This CDR3 contains 16 residues. V gave up 5 bases and J gave up 3 bases; unmatched junction bases: 8. Per germline, CDR1 MNHEY and CDR2 SMNVEV (reference sequence). This chain's CDR3 is CASSKARTSGNYEQYF. The CDR3 DNA reads as TGTGCCAGCAGTAAAGCCCGGACTAGCGGGAACTACGAGCAGTACTTC.

Remarks on this clone: Other nucleotide sequences from this sample produce the same CDR3. The chain has TRBV5-1 and TRBJ1-5; weak D call: TRBD1 (6 bases). The CDR3 is 15 amino acids. V was clipped by 2 bases and J by 0 bases, with 9 bases between them. The germline CDR1 and CDR2 sequences are SGHRS and YFSETQ. The CDR3 region is CASSLGGYSNQPQHF. CDR3 nucleotides: TGCGCCAGCAGCTTAGGGGGGTATAGCAATCAGCCCCAGCATTTT.

V and J are TRBV4-1 and TRBJ1-2; D is uncertain. Trimming left V 1 base short and J 2 bases short, with 11 bases between. The V gene's germline CDR1 is MGHRA and CDR2 YSYEKL. The CDR3 is made up of 15 amino acids. The CDR3 is CASSQVVRGNYGYTF. The CDR3 DNA follows: TGCGCCAGCAGCCAAGTAGTAAGAGGCAACTATGGCTACACCTTC.

V and J are TRBV7-2 and TRBJ2-7; 11 nucleotides align to TRBD1. V shed 5 bases, J shed 0 bases, and the junction held 6 bases outside the gene matches. Germline V gene sequence: CDR1 SGHTA, CDR2 FQGNSA. The CDR3 sequence is 16 residues long. CDR3 residues: CASSPRDRGSSYEQYF. The CDR3 DNA reads as TGTGCCAGCAGCCCCCGGGACAGGGGGAGCTCCTACGAGCAGTACTTC.

CDR3 region: CSATGTGASTNEKLFF. In DNA, the CDR3 is TGCAGCGCTACCGGGACAGGGGCCTCAACTAATGAAAAACTGTTTTTT. The chain recombines TRBV29-1 with TRBJ1-4, with TRBD1 identical over 10 bases. The CDR3 is made up of 16 amino acids. CDR1 and CDR2 (germline): SQVTM, ANQGSEA. J lost 0 bases, V lost 7 bases, and 8 bases had no gene match.

The chain combines TRBV6-1 with TRBJ2-7, with 11 bases lining up with TRBD1. Germline loops: CDR1 MNHNS, CDR2 SASEGT. CDR3 length: 15 amino acids. V gave up 4 bases and J gave up 4 bases; unmatched junction bases: 6. The DNA of the CDR3 is TGTGCCAGCAGTGGCCGGACAGGGGGCAGGTACGAGCAGTACTTC. It codes for CASSGRTGGRYEQYF.

This sequence joins TRBV6-1 and TRBJ2-7; 7 nucleotides line up with TRBD1. Germline V CDR1 and CDR2: MNHNS, SASEGT. With 3 bases clipped from V and 3 bases from J, the junction kept 14 bases outside the gene matches. The CDR3 has 17 amino acids. CDR3 nucleotide sequence: TGTGCCAGCAGTGATGGGGTCCCTTGGACAGGAAACTACGAGCAGTACTTC. It is translated as CASSDGVPWTGNYEQYF.

The CDR3: CASSYSGQGYTEAFF. The CDR3 DNA reads TGTGCCAGCAGTTACTCCGGACAGGGGTACACTGAAGCTTTCTTT. V usage is TRBV6-7 and J usage is TRBJ1-1; 9 positions agree with TRBD1. TRBV6-7 is an ORF, and what it does is uncertain. The CDR3 has 15 residues. Trimming at V came to 0 bases and at J to 3 bases, leaving 2 bases not matched to a gene.

The rearrangement joins TRBV12-5 to TRBJ2-3, with 15 bases identical to TRBD2. Germline CDR1 reads LGHNT; CDR2 reads FRNRAP. The CDR3 totals 17 residues. Trimming took 6 bases from V and 3 from J; bases not matched to a gene: 7. The CDR3 here is CASGPGTSGRLTDTQYF. In DNA, the CDR3 is TGTGCTAGTGGCCCGGGGACTAGCGGGAGGTTGACAGATACGCAGTATTTT. Drawing the rest from reference TRBV12-5 and TRBJ2-3, the complete variable domain is DARVTQTPRHKVTEMGQEVTMRCQPILGHNTVFWYRQTMMQGLELLAYFRNRAPLDDSGMPKDRFSAEMPDATLATLKIQPSEPRDSAVYFCASGPGTSGRLTDTQYFGPGTRLTVL.

The V and J genes are TRBV7-9 and TRBJ1-2; D gene unclear. Germline V gene lookup returns CDR1 SEHNR and CDR2 FQNEAQ (reference sequence). The CDR3 extends over 13 amino acids. Trimming shortened V by 5 bases and J by 6 bases, and 13 bases separated the two germline ends. CDR3 region: CASSLLYAHGYTF. The CDR3 coding sequence is TGTGCCAGCAGCCTCCTTTACGCGCATGGCTACACCTTC.

Written as DNA, the CDR3 is TGTGCCAGCAGCATCGGACCGAACACCGGGGAGCTGTTTTTT. Translated: CASSIGPNTGELFF. The chain employs TRBV7-2 and TRBJ2-2; D not certain. Germline V gene data show CDR1 as SGHTA and CDR2 as FQGNSA. Trimming cost V 5 bases and J 0 bases, with 7 bases left between them. CDR3 length: 14 residues.

This chain joins TRBV5-1 and TRBJ2-7; TRBD2 might be the D (6 bases). The CDR3 runs 14 residues. Trimming shortened V by 4 bases and J by 4 bases, and 15 bases separated the two germline ends. Germline CDR1 and CDR2: SGHRS and YFSETQ. CDR3 nucleotide sequence: TGCGCCAGCAGCGAGACTAGTTCGGGGTACGAGCAGTACTTC. It encodes CASSETSSGYEQYF. Drawing the rest from reference TRBV5-1 and TRBJ2-7, the complete variable domain is KAGVTQTPRYLIKTRGQQVTLSCSPISGHRSVSWYQQTPGQGLQFLFEYFSETQRNKGNFPGRFSGRQFSNSRSEMNVSTLELGDSALYLCASSETSSGYEQYFGPGTRLTVT.

V usage is TRBV29-1 and J usage is TRBJ1-4; D unclear. V was clipped by 6 bases and J by 0 bases, with 8 bases between them. The germline V gene has CDR1 SQVTM and CDR2 ANQGSEA. CDR3 length: 13 residues. The CDR3, as DNA: TGCAGCGTGTACGCTTCAACTAATGAAAAACTGTTTTTT. Residues: CSVYASTNEKLFF.

V and J are TRBV5-6 and TRBJ2-3, with 13 bases matching TRBD2. J lost 2 bases, V lost 4 bases, and 4 bases had no gene match. Germline CDR1 SGHDT, CDR2 YYEEEE. The CDR3 is made up of 16 amino acids. CDR3 coding DNA: TGTGCCAGCAGCACGGGACTAGCGGGGTACACAGATACGCAGTATTTT. It encodes CASSTGLAGYTDTQYF.

The chain carries TRBV7-9 and TRBJ2-3; tentatively, D is TRBD1 (6 bases). V was clipped by 6 bases and J by 4 bases, with 11 bases between them. The CDR3 consists of 13 residues. CDR1 SEHNR and CDR2 FQNEAQ come from the germline V gene (reference sequence). CDR3 coding DNA: TGTGCCAGCAGTTCCAGGGGTCCAGATACGCAGTATTTT. Translating it yields CASSSRGPDTQYF.

The chain is built from TRBV5-6 and TRBJ2-1; D not resolved. The CDR3 loop spans 12 amino acids. Germline CDR1 is SGHDT and CDR2 is YYEEEE. Trimming took off 2 bases at V and 9 bases at J, with 9 bases between the two ends. DNA for the CDR3: TGTGCCAGCAGCTTTCATAGCCGTGAGCAGTTCTTC. This translates into CASSFHSREQFF.

The chain recombines TRBV5-1 with TRBJ2-3; D gene unclear. The CDR3 covers 16 residues. Deletions cut 0 bases from V and 4 bases from J, with 15 bases between. Germline CDR1 and CDR2: SGHRS and YFSETQ. The CDR3 region has the DNA TGCGCCAGCAGCTTGGTTTCCCCACCGACCCCAGATACGCAGTATTTT. This codes for CASSLVSPPTPDTQYF.

This clone has only one observation. The chain carries TRBV4-1 and TRBJ2-1; possible D gene TRBD1, 6 bases. Germline V gene sequence: CDR1 MGHRA, CDR2 YSYEKL. The CDR3 consists of 15 residues. V was shortened by 1 base and J by 3 bases, with 10 bases between the two germline ends. The CDR3 sequence is CASSQGRGDYNEQFF. The CDR3 coding sequence is TGCGCCAGCAGCCAAGGCAGGGGAGACTACAATGAGCAGTTCTTC.

This clone appeared a single time. The genes are TRBV19 and TRBJ2-4; D might be TRBD2 (6 bases). With 6 bases removed from V and 2 bases from J, the gap between germline ends came to 14 bases. CDR1 LNHDA and CDR2 SQIVND come from the germline V gene (reference sequence). The CDR3 consists of 15 residues. The CDR3 spells CASSPSAGSKNIQYF. DNA for the CDR3: TGTGCCAGTAGCCCCTCGGCGGGGTCCAAAAACATTCAGTACTTC.

The chain uses TRBV10-2 and TRBJ2-7; D unresolved. The germline V and J ends were trimmed by 6 bases and 7 bases, with 19 bases remaining between them. The germline CDR1 and CDR2 sequences are WSHSY and SAAADI. There are 14 residues in the CDR3. Written as DNA, the CDR3 is TGCGCCAGCAGACCAGACGGAAACCTACGAGAGCAGTACTTC. Translation gives CASRPDGNLREQYF.

The J gene is TRBJ1-1, the V gene TRBV18; D is ambiguous. Trimming left V 2 bases short and J 9 bases short, with 13 bases between. The CDR3 is 13 amino acids. Germline lookup yields CDR1 KGHSH and CDR2 LQKENI. CDR3 nucleotides: TGTGCCAGCTCACCAAACGGCCAGCTCCAAGCTTTCTTT. Its translation: CASSPNGQLQAFF.

The chain links TRBV9 to TRBJ2-2; 11 nucleotides match TRBD1. The germline V gene has CDR1 SGDLS and CDR2 YYNGEE. V trimming: 2 bases; J trimming: 4 bases; junction bases outside the gene matches: 7. The CDR3 is 17 amino acids. In DNA, the CDR3 is TGTGCCAGCAGCGTCGGACAGGGGGCGGGTCTCACCGGGGAGCTGTTTTTT. It is translated as CASSVGQGAGLTGELFF.

CDR3 amino acids: CASSESGRDTQYF. Here the CDR3 DNA reads TGCGCCAGCAGTGAGTCAGGGCGAGATACGCAGTATTTT. The chain recombines TRBV10-1 with TRBJ2-3; D is unclear. The CDR3 is 13 amino acids. Germline V gene data show CDR1 as WNHNN and CDR2 as SYGVQD (reference sequence). V lost 0 bases, J lost 5 bases, and 6 bases lay in between.

The rearrangement uses TRBV6-1 and TRBJ2-2; D remains unclear. The V and J ends lost 5 bases and 5 bases respectively, with 9 bases between them. CDR1 is MNHNS and CDR2 is SASEGT in the germline V gene. The CDR3 extends over 13 amino acids. The CDR3 nucleotides are TGTGCCAGCAGTCCCCCTGAAACCGGGGAGCTGTTTTTT. Its protein product is CASSPPETGELFF.

J is TRBJ2-7 and V is TRBV30; D ambiguous. This CDR3 spans 12 amino acids. V lost 3 bases, J lost 2 bases, and 8 bases lay in between. Germline values: CDR1 GTSNPN, CDR2 SVGIG (reference sequence). The CDR3 is CAWRNGPYEQYF. Written as DNA, the CDR3 is TGTGCCTGGAGGAACGGACCCTACGAGCAGTACTTC.